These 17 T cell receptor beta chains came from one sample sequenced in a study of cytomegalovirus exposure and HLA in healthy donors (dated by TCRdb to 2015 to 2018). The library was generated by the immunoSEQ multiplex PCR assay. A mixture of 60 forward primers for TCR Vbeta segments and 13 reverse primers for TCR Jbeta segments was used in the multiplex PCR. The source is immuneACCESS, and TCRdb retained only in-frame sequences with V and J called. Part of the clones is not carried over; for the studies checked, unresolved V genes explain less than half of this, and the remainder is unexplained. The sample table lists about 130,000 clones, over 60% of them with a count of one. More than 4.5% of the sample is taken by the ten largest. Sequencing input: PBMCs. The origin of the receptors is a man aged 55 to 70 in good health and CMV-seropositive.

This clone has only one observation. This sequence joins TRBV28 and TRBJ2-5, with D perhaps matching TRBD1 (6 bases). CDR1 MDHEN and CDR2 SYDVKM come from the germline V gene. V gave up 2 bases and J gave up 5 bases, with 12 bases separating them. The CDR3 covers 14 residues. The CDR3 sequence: CASSLMGAKETQYF. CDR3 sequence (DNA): TGTGCCAGCAGTTTAATGGGGGCCAAGGAGACCCAGTACTTC.

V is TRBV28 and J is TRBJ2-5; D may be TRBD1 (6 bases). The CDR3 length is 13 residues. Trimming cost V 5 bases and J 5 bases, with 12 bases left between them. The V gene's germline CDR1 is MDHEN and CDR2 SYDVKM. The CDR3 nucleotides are TGTGCCAGCAGTCTTGGACAGTGGGAGACCCAGTACTTC. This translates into CASSLGQWETQYF.

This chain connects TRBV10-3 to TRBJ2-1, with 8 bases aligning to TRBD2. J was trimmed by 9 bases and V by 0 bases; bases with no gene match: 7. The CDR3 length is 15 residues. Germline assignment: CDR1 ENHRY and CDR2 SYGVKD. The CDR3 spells CAISESPAGELEQFF. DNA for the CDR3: TGTGCCATCAGTGAGTCGCCAGCGGGGGAGCTTGAGCAGTTCTTC.

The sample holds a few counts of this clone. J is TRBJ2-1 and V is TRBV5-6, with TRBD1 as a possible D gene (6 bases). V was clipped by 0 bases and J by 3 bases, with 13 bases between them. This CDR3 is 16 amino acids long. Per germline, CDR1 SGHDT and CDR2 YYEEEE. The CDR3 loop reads CASSLDRGGNYNEQFF. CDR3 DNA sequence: TGTGCCAGCAGCTTGGACCGAGGGGGTAACTACAATGAGCAGTTCTTC.

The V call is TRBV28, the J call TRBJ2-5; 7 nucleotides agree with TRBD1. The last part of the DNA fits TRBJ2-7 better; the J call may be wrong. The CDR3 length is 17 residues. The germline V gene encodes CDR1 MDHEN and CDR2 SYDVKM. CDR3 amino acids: CASSPFYSAGDSDEQYF. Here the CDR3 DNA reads TGTGCCAGCAGTCCTTTCTACTCGGCAGGGGACAGCGACGAGCAGTACTTC.

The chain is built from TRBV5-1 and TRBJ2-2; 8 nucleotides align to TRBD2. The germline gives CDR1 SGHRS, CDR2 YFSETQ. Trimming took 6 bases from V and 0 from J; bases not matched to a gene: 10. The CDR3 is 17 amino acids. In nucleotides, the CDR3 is TGCGCCAGCAAGACGGCTAGCGGGTTTGCGAACACCGGGGAGCTGTTTTTT. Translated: CASKTASGFANTGELFF.

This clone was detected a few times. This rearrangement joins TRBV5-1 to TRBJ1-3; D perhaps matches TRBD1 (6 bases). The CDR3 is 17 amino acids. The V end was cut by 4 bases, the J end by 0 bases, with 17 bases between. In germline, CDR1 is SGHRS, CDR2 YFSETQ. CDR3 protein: CASSPGGRLTSGNTIYF. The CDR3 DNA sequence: TGCGCCAGCAGCCCGGGGGGCAGGCTGACCTCTGGAAACACCATATATTTT.

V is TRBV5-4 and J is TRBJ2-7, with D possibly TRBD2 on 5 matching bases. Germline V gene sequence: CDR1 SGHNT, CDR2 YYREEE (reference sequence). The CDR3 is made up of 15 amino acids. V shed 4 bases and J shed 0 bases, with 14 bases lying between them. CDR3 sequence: CASSPWRGSSYEQYF. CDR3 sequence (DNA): TGTGCCAGCAGCCCATGGAGAGGGAGCTCCTACGAGCAGTACTTC.

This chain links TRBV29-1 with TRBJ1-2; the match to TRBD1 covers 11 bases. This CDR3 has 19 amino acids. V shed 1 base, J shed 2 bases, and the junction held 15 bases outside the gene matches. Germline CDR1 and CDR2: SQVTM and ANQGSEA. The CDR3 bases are TGCAGCGTTGAAGGCCCAGACGGACAGGGGGCGAAAGGGAACTATGGCTACACCTTC. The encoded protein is CSVEGPDGQGAKGNYGYTF.

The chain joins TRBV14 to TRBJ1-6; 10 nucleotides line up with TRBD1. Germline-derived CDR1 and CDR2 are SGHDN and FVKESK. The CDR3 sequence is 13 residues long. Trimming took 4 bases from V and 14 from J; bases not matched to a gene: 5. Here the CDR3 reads CASSLGQGGSLHF. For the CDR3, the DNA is TGTGCCAGCAGCCTCGGACAGGGGGGGTCCCTCCACTTT.

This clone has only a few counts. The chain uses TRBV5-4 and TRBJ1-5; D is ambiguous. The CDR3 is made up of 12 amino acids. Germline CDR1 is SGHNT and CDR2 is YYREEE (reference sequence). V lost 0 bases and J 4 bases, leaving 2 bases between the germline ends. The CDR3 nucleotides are TGTGCCAGCAGCTTGGTAAATCAGCCCCAGCATTTT. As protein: CASSLVNQPQHF.

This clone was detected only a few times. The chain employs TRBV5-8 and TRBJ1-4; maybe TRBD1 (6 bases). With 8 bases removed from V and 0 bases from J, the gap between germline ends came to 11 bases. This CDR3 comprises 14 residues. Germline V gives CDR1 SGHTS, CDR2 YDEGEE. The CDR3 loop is CASQGSATNEKLFF. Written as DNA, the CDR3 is TGTGCCAGTCAGGGGTCCGCAACTAATGAAAAACTGTTTTTT.

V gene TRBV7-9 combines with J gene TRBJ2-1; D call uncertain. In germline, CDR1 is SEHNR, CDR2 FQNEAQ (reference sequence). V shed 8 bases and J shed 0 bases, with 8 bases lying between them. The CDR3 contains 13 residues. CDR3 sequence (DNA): TGTGCCAGCCTGAGGAGCTCCTACAATGAGCAGTTCTTC. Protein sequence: CASLRSSYNEQFF.

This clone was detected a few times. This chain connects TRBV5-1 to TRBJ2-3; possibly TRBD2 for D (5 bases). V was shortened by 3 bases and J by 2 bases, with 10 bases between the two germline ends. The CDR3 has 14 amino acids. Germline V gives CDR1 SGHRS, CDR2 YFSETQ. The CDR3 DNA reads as TGCGCCAGCAGCTCGACTAACCCCACAGATACGCAGTATTTT. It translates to CASSSTNPTDTQYF.

The CDR3 DNA is TGTGCCAGCAATCTCCGACAGGGGGCTTACGAGCAGTACTTC. Protein: CASNLRQGAYEQYF. V and J are TRBV28 and TRBJ2-7, with 10 bases aligning to TRBD1. Germline CDR1 MDHEN, CDR2 SYDVKM. The CDR3 has 14 residues. V dropped 7 bases and J dropped 4; count of bases not matched to a gene: 7.

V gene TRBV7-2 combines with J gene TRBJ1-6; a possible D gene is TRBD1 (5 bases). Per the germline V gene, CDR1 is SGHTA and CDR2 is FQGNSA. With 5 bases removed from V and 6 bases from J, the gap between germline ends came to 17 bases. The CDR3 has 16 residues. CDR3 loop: CASSSGWGFSNSPLHF. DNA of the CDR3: TGTGCCAGCAGCAGCGGGTGGGGGTTTAGTAATTCACCCCTCCACTTT.

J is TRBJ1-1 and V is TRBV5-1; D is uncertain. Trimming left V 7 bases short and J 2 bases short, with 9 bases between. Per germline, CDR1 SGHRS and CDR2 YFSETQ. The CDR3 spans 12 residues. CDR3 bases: TGCGCCAGCGCAAGAGGAAACACTGAAGCTTTCTTT. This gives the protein CASARGNTEAFF.